One and the same sample provided the 18 T cell receptor beta chains below, sequenced in a study of spatial heterogeneity in lung cancer. Time point meaning: sample taken at primary tumor resection. From tumor, nontumor lung or frozen PBMC, whole RNA was taken unsorted for sequencing. TCRdb called the 5' RACE reads again in MiXCR, with one record for every CDR3 protein. This sample has more than 75,000 distinct CDR3 sequences; roughly 12% occur once, and the top ten carry 4.6%. The sequencing here drew on PBMCs, taken at surgery. These TCRs come from a male donor with early-stage non-small cell lung cancer.

This clonotype was counted only a few times. Here the CDR3 reads CASSEGQARTYEQYF. In nucleotides, the CDR3 is TGTGCCAGCAGCGAGGGACAGGCCAGGACCTACGAGCAGTACTTC. This chain links TRBV9 with TRBJ2-7; TRBD1 matches 8 bases. V dropped 3 bases and J dropped 2; count of bases not matched to a gene: 7. The CDR3 contains 15 residues. Germline V gene sequence: CDR1 SGDLS, CDR2 YYNGEE.

The V and J genes are TRBV19 and TRBJ1-5; 12 nucleotides agree with TRBD1. V lost 4 bases and J lost 7; bases outside the gene matches: 11. Germline values: CDR1 LNHDA, CDR2 SQIVND (reference sequence). CDR3 size: 17 residues. This CDR3 reads CASSTEGTGGREQPQHF. CDR3 DNA: TGTGCCAGTAGTACCGAGGGGACAGGGGGCAGGGAACAGCCCCAGCATTTT.

This clonotype was detected a few times. The V and J genes are TRBV3-1 and TRBJ2-1; 9 nucleotides agree with TRBD2. With V trimmed by 4 bases and J by 7 bases, 2 bases remained unmatched. This CDR3 is 13 amino acids long. Germline-derived CDR1 and CDR2 are LGHDT and YNNKEL (reference sequence). CDR3 protein: CASSRRGGNEQFF. The CDR3 DNA is TGTGCCAGCAGCCGGCGGGGGGGAAATGAGCAGTTCTTC.

This clonotype was seen a handful of times. The chain links TRBV7-8 to TRBJ1-6; 8 positions match TRBD1. CDR1 SGHVS and CDR2 FQNEAQ come from the germline V gene. This CDR3 spans 15 amino acids. V was pared by 5 bases and J by 6 bases, with 6 bases of the junction left unmatched. The CDR3 loop reads CASSPGTGSNSPLHF. The CDR3, as DNA: TGTGCCAGCAGCCCCGGGACAGGAAGTAATTCACCCCTCCACTTT. The full variable domain, rest sourced from reference TRBV7-8 and TRBJ1-6, is GAGVSQSPRYKVAKRGQDVALRCDPISGHVSLFWYQQALGQGPEFLTYFQNEAQLDKSGLPSDRFFAERPEGSVSTLKIQRTQQEDSAVYLCASSPGTGSNSPLHFGNGTRLTVT.

This clonotype was observed a few times. The chain carries TRBV29-1 and TRBJ2-7; no clear D gene. The CDR3 spans 13 residues. With 6 bases removed from V and 1 base from J, the gap between germline ends came to 13 bases. Germline CDR1 reads SQVTM; CDR2 reads ANQGSEA. The CDR3: CSVSFQASYEQYF. The CDR3 coding sequence is TGCAGCGTCTCTTTCCAAGCTTCCTACGAGCAGTACTTC.

In its sample, this clonotype was seen a few times. The gene calls are TRBV20-1 and TRBJ1-6; no definite D call. The germline CDR1 and CDR2 sequences are DFQATT and SNEGSKA (reference sequence). V lost 0 bases and J 1 base, leaving 10 bases between the germline ends. The CDR3 has 16 residues. CDR3 sequence reads: CSARDLMVSYNSPLHF. Written as DNA, the CDR3 is TGCAGTGCTAGAGATCTAATGGTTTCCTATAATTCACCCCTCCACTTT.

A word on this clonotype: This may arise from a read error, as a much more abundant clone is one base away. The chain has TRBV7-2 and TRBJ2-2; no clear D gene. The CDR3 is made up of 14 amino acids. V lost 6 bases and J lost 0, with 8 bases in between. CDR1 and CDR2 from the germline V gene are SGHTA and FQGNSA. The chain's CDR3 is CASRWDPNTGELFF. CDR3 coding DNA: TGTGCCAGCAGATGGGATCCGAACACCGGGGAGCTGTTTTTT.

This clonotype appeared many times. This chain uses TRBV30 with TRBJ1-1; D is uncertain. Germline V gene data show CDR1 as GTSNPN and CDR2 as SVGIG (reference sequence). There are 13 residues in the CDR3. The ends were cut back, 0 bases at V and 2 bases at J, with 7 bases in the middle. The CDR3 nucleotides are TGTGCCTGGAGTGTAACAGCTAACACTGAAGCTTTCTTT. Translated, it gives CAWSVTANTEAFF.

The chain uses TRBV9 and TRBJ2-3; D might be TRBD1 or TRBD2, each matching 7 bases. Trimming took off 3 bases at V and 4 bases at J, with 12 bases between the two ends. The length of the CDR3 is 14 residues. Germline V lookup: CDR1 SGDLS, CDR2 YYNGEE. The CDR3 nucleotides read TGTGCCAGCAGCGCCAGGGGGGGGTCAGATACGCAGTATTTT. Translating gives CASSARGGSDTQYF.

J is TRBJ2-5 and V is TRBV3-1; 7 bases are shared with TRBD1. Germline CDR1 and CDR2: LGHDT and YNNKEL (reference sequence). V shed 2 bases, J shed 0 bases, and the junction held 3 bases outside the gene matches. The CDR3 has 15 residues. CDR3 in DNA: TGTGCCAGCAGCCAAAACAGGGGCTACCAAGAGACCCAGTACTTC. This sequence encodes CASSQNRGYQETQYF.

This clonotype has at least ten counts. The V and J genes are TRBV29-1 and TRBJ2-1, with D perhaps TRBD1 or TRBD2 (5 bases each). Trimming took 2 bases from V and 10 from J, leaving 12 bases between them. The CDR3 has 12 residues. CDR1 and CDR2 (germline): SQVTM, ANQGSEA. CDR3 protein: CSVEIFRDEQFF. The CDR3 bases are TGCAGCGTTGAAATTTTCAGGGACGAGCAGTTCTTC.

This clonotype appeared a few times. The V call is TRBV20-1, the J call TRBJ2-1; the D is unclear. This CDR3 spans 13 amino acids. Germline loops: CDR1 DFQATT, CDR2 SNEGSKA (reference sequence). In DNA form, the CDR3 reads TGCAGCGCCCCGGGCCTAGGGAACAATGAGCAGTTCTTC. This codes for CSAPGLGNNEQFF.

The V gene is TRBV24-1, the J gene TRBJ2-3, with D perhaps TRBD1 (6 bases). The germline V gene has CDR1 KGHDR and CDR2 SFDVKD. The ends were cut back, 3 bases at V and 1 base at J, with 16 bases in the middle. The CDR3 loop spans 17 amino acids. CDR3 sequence reads: CATSDPPWGLGTDTQYF. CDR3 bases: TGTGCCACCAGTGATCCCCCTTGGGGGCTTGGCACAGATACGCAGTATTTT.

The chain employs TRBV3-1 and TRBJ1-5; possibly TRBD1 for D (5 bases). V was trimmed by 5 bases and J by 9 bases, leaving 14 bases between them. Germline lookup yields CDR1 LGHDT and CDR2 YNNKEL (reference sequence). The CDR3 is 13 amino acids. The CDR3 region is CASSSAWGRPQHF. CDR3 bases: TGTGCCAGCAGCTCCGCCTGGGGCAGGCCCCAGCATTTT.

The chain joins TRBV3-1 to TRBJ2-7; 7 positions match TRBD1. CDR3 length equals 14 residues. V lost 3 bases, J lost 1 base, and 3 bases stayed unmatched. Germline loops: CDR1 LGHDT, CDR2 YNNKEL (reference sequence). DNA of the CDR3: TGTGCCAGCAGCCAGACGACAGGGTCCTACGAGCAGTACTTC. Protein product: CASSQTTGSYEQYF.

This clonotype has more than one count but fewer than ten. The V and J genes are TRBV11-2 and TRBJ2-7; 10 bases are shared with TRBD2. This CDR3 is built from 14 residues. Germline CDR1 SGHAT, CDR2 FQNNGV. J lost 5 bases, V lost 5 bases, and 6 bases had no gene match. The chain's CDR3 is CASSILAGGNEQYF. For the CDR3, the DNA is TGTGCCAGCAGCATTTTAGCGGGGGGCAACGAGCAGTACTTC.

This clonotype came up many times. V gene TRBV29-1 combines with J gene TRBJ2-5; D call uncertain. Germline V gene data show CDR1 as SQVTM and CDR2 as ANQGSEA. The V and J ends lost 8 bases and 4 bases respectively, with 26 bases between them. The CDR3 extends over 16 amino acids. CDR3 DNA sequence: TGCAGCACCAAAGGAAGGCAATCCCTAGTAGGAGAGACCCAGTACTTC. Encoded protein: CSTKGRQSLVGETQYF.

This chain links TRBV20-1 with TRBJ2-3; D remains unclear. Germline lookup yields CDR1 DFQATT and CDR2 SNEGSKA (reference sequence). The CDR3 is 12 amino acids. V gave up 6 bases and J gave up 3 bases, with 10 bases separating them. CDR3 DNA: TGCAGTGCCCGACTCCGGACAGATACGCAGTATTTT. This gives the protein CSARLRTDTQYF.